A selection of T cell receptor beta chains follows, all from one sample in a study of shared clonotypes between healthy human individuals. TCRdb's table, derived via immunoSEQ multiplex PCR, lists solely in-frame clones and lacks some. The sample holds around 700,000 clones, 92% seen once. The sequenced sample consisted of naive CD8+ T cells sorted from blood. The receptors were gathered from a young man in good health. The CDR3 runs from the conserved cysteine through the conserved F or W. Clone size is given for some rows only: seen once, a few or many times, or a class if the clone is expanded.

TRBJ2-2 | TRBV28 | . | CASGRGTGELFF
TRBJ2-1 | TRBV5-6 | . | CASSLDGDYYNEQFF
TRBJ2-3 | TRBV25-1 | . | CASSSVSLSTDTQYF
TRBJ2-7 | TRBV11-2 | . | CASSLGSAEAYEQYF
TRBJ2-1 | TRBV7-2 | . | CASSLVAQSSYNEQFF
TRBJ2-5 | TRBV6-5 | . | CASGLQETQYF
TRBJ2-7 | TRBV4-1 | . | CASSLRQGSSYEQYF
TRBJ2-7 | TRBV7-9 | . | CASSLGLVQYF
TRBJ2-3 | TRBV19 | once | CASTDRGDTQYF
TRBJ2-1 | TRBV28 | . | CASTLYRAASADNEQFF
TRBJ2-1 | TRBV18 | . | CASSRERERVGEQFF
TRBJ2-1 | TRBV27 | . | CASSLGGSYNEQFF
TRBJ2-2 | TRBV6-5 | . | CASSGAQGPGELFF
TRBJ2-7 | TRBV28 | . | CASGNYEQYF
TRBJ2-7 | TRBV27 | . | CASSWAGTGYEQYF
TRBJ1-2 | TRBV7-2 | . | CASSYTRTAYGYTF
TRBJ2-1 | TRBV5-6 | once | CASSPAPSGMTYNEQFF
TRBJ2-3 | TRBV9 | . | CASSVVGGSTDTQYF
TRBJ2-1 | TRBV7-8 | once | CASSSREGPYNEQFF
TRBJ2-2 | TRBV6-4 | once | CASKKGSDTGELFF
TRBJ2-5 | TRBV7-8 | . | CASSLALAEGWETQYF
TRBJ1-1 | TRBV28 | . | CASSSIATGHIREAFF
TRBJ2-2 | TRBV10-2 | once | CASRGLAGVSAGELFF
TRBJ1-1 | TRBV4-1 | . | CASSQTGGATEAFF
TRBJ1-1 | TRBV10-3 | . | CAISLVEAATEAFF
TRBJ2-3 | TRBV6-6 | . | CASSYSGGVGVDTQYF
TRBJ1-4 | TRBV7-9 | . | CASSPEGGGREKLFF
TRBJ1-4 | TRBV7-7 | . | CASSPGPSATNEKLFF
TRBJ1-1 | TRBV9 | . | CASSVAQGGVTEAFF
TRBJ2-3 | TRBV5-6 | . | CASSHTLMGRTDTQYF
TRBJ2-1 | TRBV14 | . | CASSPSGQGYDYEQFF
TRBJ2-5 | TRBV9 | few | CASSQGDQETQYF
TRBJ2-7 | TRBV5-4 | . | CASSLGGYEQYF
TRBJ2-7 | TRBV10-1 | once | CASQRGNGPYEQYF
TRBJ1-5 | TRBV10-3 | . | CAISDRDNNQPQHF
TRBJ2-3 | TRBV19 | . | CASSGLAAAGDTQYF
TRBJ2-2 | TRBV19 | . | CASSIGRNTGELFF
TRBJ1-4 | TRBV2 | . | CASSSGPNEKLFF
TRBJ2-7 | TRBV7-9 | once | CASSIPTGNNEQYF
TRBJ2-3 | TRBV28 | . | CASSFLLSGGWTSTDTQYF
TRBJ2-1 | TRBV11-2 | . | CASSPGTSGQWEFF
TRBJ1-3 | TRBV13 | . | CASSLVGSGNTIYF
TRBJ2-1 | TRBV18 | . | CASSTSGSIMNEQFF
TRBJ2-1 | TRBV7-8 | few | CASSLPILAGEDEQFF
TRBJ2-5 | TRBV28 | . | CASYRSVSQETQYF
TRBJ1-4 | TRBV13 | . | CASSLGRDEKLFF
TRBJ1-2 | TRBV27 | . | CASSLYSLTRDYTF
TRBJ2-1 | TRBV9 | . | CASSLRGGTYNEQFF